Sequencing of this T cell receptor (beta chain) was carried out in a study of vaccination and CD4 T cells after COVID-19. As for treatment: approximately 9-day PBMC culture with coronavirus spike peptide pools or control peptides (ViraFEST assay). The assay that was used to sequence DNA from cultured CD4+ T cells was the Oncomine TCR Beta short-read assay. TCRdb reanalysed the PCR reads using MiXCR and keeps one entry per CDR3 protein. This sample has around 20,000 distinct CDR3 sequences, with 50% to 60% found just once. Regarding this clonotype: What it binds is not known.

The specimen was CD4+ T cells from blood, cultured in vitro, collected before SARS-CoV-2 vaccination. This TCR was recovered from a human donor who had recovered from COVID-19.

CDR3 loop: CASSVGPRQGADTEAFF. CDR3 bases: TGTGCCAGCAGTGTTGGGCCCCGACAGGGGGCGGACACTGAAGCTTTCTTT. The J gene is TRBJ1-1, the V gene TRBV25-1, with 10 bases aligning to TRBD1. The CDR3 spans 17 residues. Trimming removed 4 bases from V and 3 bases from J; junction bases left unmatched: 11. Germline V CDR1 and CDR2: MGHDK, SYGVNS.